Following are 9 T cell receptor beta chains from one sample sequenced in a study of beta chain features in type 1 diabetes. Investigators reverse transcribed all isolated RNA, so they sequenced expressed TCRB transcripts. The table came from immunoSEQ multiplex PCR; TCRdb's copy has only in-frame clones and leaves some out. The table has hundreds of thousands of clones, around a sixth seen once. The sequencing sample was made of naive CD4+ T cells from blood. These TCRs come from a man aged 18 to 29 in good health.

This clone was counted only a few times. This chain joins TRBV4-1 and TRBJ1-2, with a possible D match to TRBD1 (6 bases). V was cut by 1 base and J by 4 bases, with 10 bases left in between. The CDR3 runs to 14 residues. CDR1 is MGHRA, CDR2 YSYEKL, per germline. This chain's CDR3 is CASSQGQVFYGYTF. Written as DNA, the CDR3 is TGCGCCAGCAGCCAAGGACAGGTTTTCTATGGCTACACCTTC.

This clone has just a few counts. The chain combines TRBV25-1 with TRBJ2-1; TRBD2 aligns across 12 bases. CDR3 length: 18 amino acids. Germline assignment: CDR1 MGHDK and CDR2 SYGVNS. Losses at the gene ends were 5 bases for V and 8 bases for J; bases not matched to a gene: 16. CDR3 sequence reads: CASSREPGLAGKRDEQFF. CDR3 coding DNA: TGTGCCAGCAGTCGAGAACCCGGACTAGCGGGAAAGAGGGATGAGCAGTTCTTC.

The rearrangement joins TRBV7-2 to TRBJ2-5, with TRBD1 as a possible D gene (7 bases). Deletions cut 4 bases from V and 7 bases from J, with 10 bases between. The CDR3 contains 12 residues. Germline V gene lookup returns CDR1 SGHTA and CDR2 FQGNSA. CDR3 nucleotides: TGTGCCAGCAGCTCAGGGGGGCGGACCCAGTACTTC. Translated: CASSSGGRTQYF.

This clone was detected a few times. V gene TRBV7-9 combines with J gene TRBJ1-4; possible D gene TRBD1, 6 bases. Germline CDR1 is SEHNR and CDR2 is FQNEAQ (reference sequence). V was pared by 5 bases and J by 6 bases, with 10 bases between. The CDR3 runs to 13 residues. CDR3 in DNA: TGTGCCAGCAGCACCCACAGGGATGAAAAACTGTTTTTT. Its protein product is CASSTHRDEKLFF.

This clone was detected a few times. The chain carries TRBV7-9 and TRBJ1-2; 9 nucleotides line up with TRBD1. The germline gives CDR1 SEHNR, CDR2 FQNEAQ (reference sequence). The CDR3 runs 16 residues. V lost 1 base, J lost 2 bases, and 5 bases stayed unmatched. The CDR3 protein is CASSLVNRGRNYGYTF. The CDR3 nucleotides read TGTGCCAGCAGCTTAGTGAACAGGGGGCGCAACTATGGCTACACCTTC.

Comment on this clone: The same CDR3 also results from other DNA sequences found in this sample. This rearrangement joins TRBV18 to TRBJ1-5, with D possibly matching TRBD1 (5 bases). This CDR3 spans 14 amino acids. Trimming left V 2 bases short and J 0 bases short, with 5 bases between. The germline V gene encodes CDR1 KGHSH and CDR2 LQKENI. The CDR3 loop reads CASSPGGSNQPQHF. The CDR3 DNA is TGTGCCAGCTCACCAGGGGGTAGCAATCAGCCCCAGCATTTT.

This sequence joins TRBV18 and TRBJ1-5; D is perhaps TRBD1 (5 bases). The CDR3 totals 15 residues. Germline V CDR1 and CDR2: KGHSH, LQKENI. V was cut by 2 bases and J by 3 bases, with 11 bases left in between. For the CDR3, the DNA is TGTGCCAGCTCACCAGGGAGGGGATACAATCAGCCCCAGCATTTT. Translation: CASSPGRGYNQPQHF.

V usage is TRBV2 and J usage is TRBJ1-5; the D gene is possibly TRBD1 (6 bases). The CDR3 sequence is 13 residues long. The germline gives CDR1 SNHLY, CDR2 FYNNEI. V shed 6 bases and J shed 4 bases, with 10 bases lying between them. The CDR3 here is CASRTQGNQPQHF. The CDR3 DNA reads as TGTGCCAGCAGAACACAGGGAAATCAGCCCCAGCATTTT.

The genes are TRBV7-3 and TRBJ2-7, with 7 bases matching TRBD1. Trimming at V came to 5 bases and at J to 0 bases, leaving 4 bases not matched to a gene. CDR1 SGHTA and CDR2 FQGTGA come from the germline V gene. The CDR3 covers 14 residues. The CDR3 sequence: CASSQSGGSYEQYF. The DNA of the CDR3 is TGTGCCAGCAGCCAATCAGGGGGCTCCTACGAGCAGTACTTC. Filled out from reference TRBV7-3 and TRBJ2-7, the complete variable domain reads GAGVSQTPSNKVTEKGKYVELRCDPISGHTALYWYRQSLGQGPEFLIYFQGTGAADDSGLPNDRFFAVRPEGSVSTLKIQRTERGDSAVYLCASSQSGGSYEQYFGPGTRLTVT.